The 24 T cell receptor beta chains below all came from one sample that was sequenced in a study of blood T cell repertoires in COVID-19 (dated by TCRdb to the early 2020s). Library preparation used the immunoSEQ multiplex PCR assay. Drawn from immuneACCESS, this table holds only the in-frame rearrangements with V and J called that TCRdb kept. Clones are partly lost; checked studies trace under half to an unresolved V gene and leave the rest unexplained. This sample has about 140,000 clones in its table, and approximately 87% of those were observed once. Jointly, the top ten make up approximately 4% of the sample. Sequencing input: PBMCs or T cells enriched from blood (not recorded which). Receptor source: a man aged 45-65 years in a cohort exposed to, infected with or recovered from COVID-19 (not recorded which).

The chain carries TRBV27 and TRBJ2-3, with TRBD2 matching over 14 bases. The CDR3 is 18 residues long. J gave up 6 bases and V 6 bases, and 14 bases lay outside the gene matches. Germline CDR1 is MNHEY and CDR2 is SMNVEV (reference sequence). The CDR3 protein is CASRTWGLAGARGDTQYF. The CDR3 DNA sequence: TGTGCCAGCAGAACCTGGGGACTAGCGGGGGCCCGAGGCGATACGCAGTATTTT.

This chain uses TRBV5-1 with TRBJ2-5, with 8 bases lining up with TRBD1. Germline loops: CDR1 SGHRS, CDR2 YFSETQ. Trimming cost V 2 bases and J 4 bases; bases outside gene matches: 1. The CDR3 length is 13 residues. The CDR3 coding sequence is TGCGCCAGCAGCTTCGGACAGGGAGAGACCCAGTACTTC. This gives the protein CASSFGQGETQYF.

This clone was seen only once. This chain connects TRBV7-9 to TRBJ1-2, with D possibly matching TRBD1 (6 bases). CDR3 size: 15 residues. V was pared by 1 base and J by 2 bases, with 11 bases between. CDR1 and CDR2 from the germline V gene are SEHNR and FQNEAQ (reference sequence). As DNA, the CDR3 is TGTGCCAGCAGCTTAGTACAGGGCCCAAACTATGGCTACACCTTC. It encodes CASSLVQGPNYGYTF.

The rearrangement joins TRBV27 to TRBJ2-7; 8 bases align to TRBD2. The V gene's germline CDR1 is MNHEY and CDR2 SMNVEV (reference sequence). CDR3 size: 12 residues. V lost 11 bases and J lost 7; bases outside the gene matches: 10. CDR3 sequence (DNA): TGTGCCGTTCGGGAGGTAGCGGGAGAGCAGTACTTC. It yields the protein CAVREVAGEQYF.

The rearrangement joins TRBV5-8 to TRBJ1-2; 9 positions agree with TRBD1. CDR3 size: 14 residues. Unmatched junction bases numbered 7, after V lost 5 bases and J lost 5 bases. Germline values: CDR1 SGHTS, CDR2 YDEGEE. CDR3 sequence reads: CASSSGQGLYGYTF. CDR3 in DNA: TGTGCCAGCAGTTCGGGACAGGGACTTTATGGCTACACCTTC.

For this clone: In the same sample, other DNA sequences code for this CDR3. This chain connects TRBV29-1 to TRBJ1-2; D is undetermined. This CDR3 spans 12 amino acids. In germline, CDR1 is SQVTM, CDR2 ANQGSEA. Between the trimmed V and J ends, which lost 1 base and 0 bases, there was a span of 3 bases. Written as DNA, the CDR3 is TGCAGCGTTGAAGCATCTAACTATGGCTACACCTTC. Amino acids: CSVEASNYGYTF.

The chain uses TRBV19 and TRBJ2-4, with D tentatively TRBD1 (6 bases). V lost 3 bases to trimming and J lost 9 bases, with 18 bases between them. Germline assignment: CDR1 LNHDA and CDR2 SQIVND (reference sequence). CDR3 length: 15 amino acids. CDR3 bases: TGTGCCAGTAGTATGGGGGCTGGGCTAGCAGGCATTCAGTACTTC. It specifies CASSMGAGLAGIQYF.

The rearrangement links TRBV2 to TRBJ1-5; unclear D gene. The CDR3 runs 14 residues. Germline-derived CDR1 and CDR2 are SNHLY and FYNNEI. V was cut by 2 bases and J by 7 bases, with 12 bases left in between. DNA of the CDR3: TGTGCCAGCAGTGAAAGTGCGTCACCCCAGCCCCAGCATTTT. Its protein is CASSESASPQPQHF.

The chain is built from TRBV30 and TRBJ1-1, with D unresolved. V lost 3 bases and J lost 0, with 14 bases in between. This CDR3 has 15 residues. Germline V CDR1 and CDR2: GTSNPN, SVGIG (reference sequence). CDR3 residues: CAWRGGSSMNTEAFF. The CDR3 DNA reads TGTGCCTGGAGGGGTGGTAGCAGCATGAACACTGAAGCTTTCTTT.

This rearrangement joins TRBV9 to TRBJ2-3; maybe TRBD2 (5 bases). CDR3 length equals 14 residues. Germline CDR1 reads SGDLS; CDR2 reads YYNGEE. With 3 bases removed from V and 6 bases from J, the gap between germline ends came to 14 bases. This CDR3 reads CASSAGDSSDTQYF. In nucleotides, the CDR3 is TGTGCCAGCAGCGCCGGAGATTCTAGCGATACGCAGTATTTT.

The table lists this clone with a count of one. This chain connects TRBV3-1 (or the pseudogene TRBV3-2) to TRBJ2-4; no clear D gene. The V end was cut by 1 base, the J end by 5 bases, with 15 bases between. Germline V gene lookup returns CDR1 LGHDT and CDR2 YNNKEL (reference sequence). The CDR3 is made up of 16 amino acids. The CDR3 coding sequence is TGTGCCAGCAGCCAAGGAGGCACCTATTGGGAAAACATTCAGTACTTC. Amino acid sequence: CASSQGGTYWENIQYF.

This chain links TRBV19 with TRBJ1-4, with D unclear. Trimming shortened V by 3 bases and J by 4 bases, and 9 bases separated the two germline ends. The CDR3 consists of 14 residues. The germline CDR1 and CDR2 sequences are LNHDA and SQIVND (reference sequence). CDR3 amino acids: CASSMGSDNEKLFF. In DNA form, the CDR3 reads TGTGCCAGTAGTATGGGGAGTGATAATGAAAAACTGTTTTTT.

The chain combines TRBV28 with TRBJ1-4, with D uncertain. The germline V gene has CDR1 MDHEN and CDR2 SYDVKM. Trimming pared 1 base from V and 5 bases from J, leaving 8 bases between. This CDR3 has 14 residues. CDR3 DNA sequence: TGTGCCAGCAGTTTATCAGGAGGGAATGAAAAACTGTTTTTT. Its translation is CASSLSGGNEKLFF.

The gene calls are TRBV5-4 and TRBJ2-3; the D is unclear. The ends were cut back, 1 base at V and 2 bases at J, with 11 bases in the middle. The length of the CDR3 is 15 residues. The V gene's germline CDR1 is SGHNT and CDR2 YYREEE (reference sequence). The CDR3 region has the DNA TGTGCCAGCAGCTTGCTGGGCGAACTCACAGATACGCAGTATTTT. It specifies CASSLLGELTDTQYF.

The chain recombines TRBV5-1 with TRBJ1-3, with 8 bases that match TRBD1. This CDR3 contains 14 residues. Trimming cost V 3 bases and J 8 bases; bases outside gene matches: 7. Germline CDR1 and CDR2: SGHRS and YFSETQ. CDR3 in amino acids: CASSYGQGRDTIYF. The CDR3 nucleotides read TGCGCCAGCAGCTACGGACAGGGTAGAGACACCATATATTTT.

The chain employs TRBV5-1 and TRBJ2-1; D is undetermined. Deletions cut 0 bases from V and 0 bases from J, with 7 bases between. Germline-derived CDR1 and CDR2 are SGHRS and YFSETQ. The CDR3 sequence is 15 residues long. CDR3 amino acids: CASSLDSSSYNEQFF. The CDR3 DNA follows: TGCGCCAGCAGCTTGGACAGTAGCTCCTACAATGAGCAGTTCTTC.

This sequence joins TRBV27 and TRBJ2-5, with 8 positions matching TRBD2. Germline loops: CDR1 MNHEY, CDR2 SMNVEV (reference sequence). There are 13 residues in the CDR3. The V and J ends lost 3 bases and 5 bases, in that order; junction bases with no gene match: 2. CDR3 in DNA: TGTGCCAGCAGTTTTGGCGGGGGGGAGACCCAGTACTTC. Translation gives CASSFGGGETQYF.

The rearrangement uses TRBV9 and TRBJ1-2; no clear D. The germline gives CDR1 SGDLS, CDR2 YYNGEE. Trimming left V 7 bases short and J 4 bases short, with 11 bases between. The CDR3 is 12 residues long. The CDR3 loop is CASGGGIYGYTF. CDR3 coding DNA: TGTGCCAGCGGTGGCGGGATCTATGGCTACACCTTC.

The CDR3 is CASSYQQGAGPYEQYF. In DNA, the CDR3 is TGTGCCAGCAGTTACCAACAGGGGGCAGGCCCCTACGAGCAGTACTTC. J is TRBJ2-7 and V is TRBV6-6; 9 bases match TRBD1. V shed 2 bases, J shed 2 bases, and the junction held 7 bases outside the gene matches. From germline, CDR1 is MNHNY and CDR2 SVGAGI (reference sequence). The CDR3 has 16 residues.

This clone was seen just once. This chain connects TRBV7-9 to TRBJ1-5; 7 nucleotides line up with TRBD1. CDR3 length: 15 amino acids. J was trimmed by 6 bases and V by 1 base; bases with no gene match: 6. Looked up from germline, CDR1 is SEHNR and CDR2 is FQNEAQ (reference sequence). As DNA, the CDR3 is TGTGCCAGCAGCTTAGAGACAGGGTCGGCTCAGCCCCAGCATTTT. Encoded protein: CASSLETGSAQPQHF.

This sequence joins TRBV20-1 and TRBJ1-1, with D hard to call. V was trimmed by 7 bases and J by 1 base, leaving 7 bases between them. Germline CDR1 DFQATT, CDR2 SNEGSKA (reference sequence). CDR3 size: 11 residues. The CDR3 reads CSETSNTEAFF. The CDR3 coding sequence is TGCAGTGAGACATCGAACACTGAAGCTTTCTTT.

This clone has just one count. The chain recombines TRBV5-1 with TRBJ2-5, with 11 bases aligning to TRBD1. Germline CDR1 is SGHRS and CDR2 is YFSETQ. CDR3 length equals 14 residues. V was pared by 4 bases and J by 4 bases, with 3 bases of the junction left unmatched. This chain's CDR3 is CASSLGTGGETQYF. The CDR3 DNA is TGCGCCAGCAGCCTCGGGACAGGGGGAGAGACCCAGTACTTC.

This clone has more than one count but fewer than ten. The chain links TRBV11-2 to TRBJ1-5; TRBD1 matches at 8 bases. The J segment lost 4 bases and the V segment lost 2 bases, leaving 4 bases of the junction unmatched. The CDR3 sequence is 15 residues long. Germline V gene lookup returns CDR1 SGHAT and CDR2 FQNNGV. The CDR3 DNA reads as TGTGCCAGCAGCTTACAGGGGGCGGGTAATCAGCCCCAGCATTTT. Translated, it gives CASSLQGAGNQPQHF.

V and J are TRBV9 and TRBJ2-7; D call uncertain. V lost 0 bases and J lost 0, with 10 bases in between. The CDR3 contains 15 residues. Germline CDR1 and CDR2: SGDLS and YYNGEE. CDR3 DNA sequence: TGTGCCAGCAGCGTAGCAGATACCCTCTCCTACGAGCAGTACTTC. This sequence encodes CASSVADTLSYEQYF.